This TCR beta chain came from a study of T cell responses to AZD1222 COVID-19 vaccine. Whole-study findings and limits: Spike-specific TCRs gained breadth and depth after people received two AZD1222 doses. White British donors predominated, females outnumbered males, and clonal diversity was possibly underestimated. Reportedly, close to half of spike-specific TCRs are directed against unmutated variant regions. After the peak T cell response, and only then, were repertoires sampled.

Profiling relied on immunoSEQ multiplex PCR, and the TCRdb table lists in-frame clones only, not all of them. The profile covers some 250,000 clones, with about 94% appearing a single time and approximately 0.52% taken by the ten largest. Between the trimmed V and J ends, which lost 6 bases and 6 bases, there was a span of 21 bases. The CDR3 loop spans 15 amino acids. CDR1 and CDR2 (germline): MNHEY, SVGAGI. About this clone itself: The antigen is not known.

Material: peripheral blood, obtained 28 days after the second AZD1222 dose. The gene calls are TRBV6-5 and TRBJ2-7, with D perhaps matching TRBD1 or TRBD2 (5 bases each). The TCR originated in an adult who received the AZD1222 COVID-19 vaccine. CDR3: CASRGPAVRDLEQYF. In DNA form, the CDR3 reads TGTGCCAGCAGGGGACCAGCGGTTAGGGACCTCGAGCAGTACTTC.